The subject of this entry is one T cell receptor (beta chain). Its antigen is as yet unknown. This sample was included in a study of blood T cells in healthy people across ages. Primers used in a second PCR of about 6 to 11 cycles were a sample-barcoded 5' primer and a J-beta primer mix. Every cDNA molecule carried a tag from a template-switch adaptor bearing 12 random nucleotides. In TCRdb, the 5' RACE reads were re-called with MiXCR into one record per CDR3 protein. The sample includes 1.5 million to 1.9 million distinct CDR3 sequences, 40% to 45% of them seen just once. General observations from the study: Roughly linearly, TCR beta diversity per million T cells fell as age increased. The study could not conclusively compare naive and antigen-experienced cells, given its unsorted PBMCs. Long-lived donors carried more naive CD4+ cells and greater diversity than aged donors.

Germline values: CDR1 MNHEY, CDR2 SVGEGT. The length of the CDR3 is 18 residues. V lost 2 bases and J lost 2; bases outside the gene matches: 12. This TCR derives from a woman aged 18-29 years in good health. The sample was blood. The chain has TRBV6-2 or TRBV6-3 and TRBJ1-5; 7 bases line up with TRBD1. The CDR3 protein is CASSYPTNRGPGNQPQHF. DNA for the CDR3: TGTGCCAGCAGTTACCCGACGAACAGGGGCCCGGGCAATCAGCCCCAGCATTTT.